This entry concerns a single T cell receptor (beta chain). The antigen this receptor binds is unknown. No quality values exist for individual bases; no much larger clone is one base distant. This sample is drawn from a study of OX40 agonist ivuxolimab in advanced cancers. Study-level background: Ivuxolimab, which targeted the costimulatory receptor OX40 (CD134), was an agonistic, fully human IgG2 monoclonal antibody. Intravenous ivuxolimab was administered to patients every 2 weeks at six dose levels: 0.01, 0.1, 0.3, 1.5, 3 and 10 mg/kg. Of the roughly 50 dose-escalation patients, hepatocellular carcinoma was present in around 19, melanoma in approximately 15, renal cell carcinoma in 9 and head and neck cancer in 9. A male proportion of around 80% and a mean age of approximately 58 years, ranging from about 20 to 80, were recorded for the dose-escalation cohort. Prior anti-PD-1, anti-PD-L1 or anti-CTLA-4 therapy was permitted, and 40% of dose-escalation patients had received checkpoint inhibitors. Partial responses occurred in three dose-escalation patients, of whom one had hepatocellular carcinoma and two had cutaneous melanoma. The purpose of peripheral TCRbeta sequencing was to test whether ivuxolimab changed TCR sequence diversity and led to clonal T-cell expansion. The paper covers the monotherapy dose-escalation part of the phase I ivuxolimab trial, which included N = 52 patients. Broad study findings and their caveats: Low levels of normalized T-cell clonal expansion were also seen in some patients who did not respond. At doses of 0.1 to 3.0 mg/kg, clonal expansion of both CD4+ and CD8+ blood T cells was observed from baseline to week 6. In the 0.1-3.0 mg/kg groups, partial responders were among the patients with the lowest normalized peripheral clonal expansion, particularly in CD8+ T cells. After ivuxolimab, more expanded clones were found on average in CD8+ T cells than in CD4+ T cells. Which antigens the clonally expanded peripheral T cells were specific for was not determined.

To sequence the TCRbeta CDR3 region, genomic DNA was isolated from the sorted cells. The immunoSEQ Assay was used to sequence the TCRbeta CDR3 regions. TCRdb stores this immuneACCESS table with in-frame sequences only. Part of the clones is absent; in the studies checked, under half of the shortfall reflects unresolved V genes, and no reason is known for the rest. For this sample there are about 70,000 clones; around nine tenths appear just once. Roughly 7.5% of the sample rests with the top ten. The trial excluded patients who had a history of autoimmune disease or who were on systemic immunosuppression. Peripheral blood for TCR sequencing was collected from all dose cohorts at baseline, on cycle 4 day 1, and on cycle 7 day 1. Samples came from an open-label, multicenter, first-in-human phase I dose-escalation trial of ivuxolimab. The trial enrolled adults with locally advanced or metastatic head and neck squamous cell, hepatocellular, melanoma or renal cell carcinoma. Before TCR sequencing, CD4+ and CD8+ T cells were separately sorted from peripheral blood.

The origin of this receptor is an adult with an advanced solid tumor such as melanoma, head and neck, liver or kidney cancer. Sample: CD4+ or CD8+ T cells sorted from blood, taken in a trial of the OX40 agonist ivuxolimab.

The CDR3 sequence is CASSSRTSGSYEQYF. In nucleotide form, the sequence is TGTGCCAGCAGTTCCAGGACTAGCGGCTCCTACGAGCAGTACTTC. The chain was built from TRBV27 and TRBJ2-7; 10 middle bases align to TRBD2. Ends trimmed: V by 4 bases, J by 0 bases; bases unmatched to a gene: 3. Its CDR3 holds 15 amino acids, cysteine through phenylalanine. Only the CDR3 DNA is retained, 45 bases long and in frame from the first base. CDR1 and CDR2, per the germline V gene (reference sequence), are MNHEY and SMNVEV.